A single sample gave rise to the 9 T cell receptor beta chains below, sequenced in a study of T cell repertoires in cytomegalovirus infection. These receptors' antigens are unknown. MiXCR was run by TCRdb on the reads, yielding one entry per CDR3 protein. Among about 770,000 distinct CDR3 sequences listed, approximately 32% were seen once. The material was cultured CD8+ T cells from PBMCs, obtained from culture after CMV antigen stimulation. These receptors were obtained from a human donor in good health (CMV status not recorded). Some clones in this sample may be carry-over from other donors' samples.

This clonotype occurred many times. The chain is built from TRBV7-2 and TRBJ2-3, with D possibly matching TRBD2 (6 bases). From germline, CDR1 is SGHTA and CDR2 FQGNSA. Trimming took 2 bases from V and 5 from J, leaving 20 bases between them. This CDR3 contains 17 residues. CDR3 nucleotides: TGTGCCAGCAGCTTACTAGGGCGGTCTAGCGAGGAAGATACGCAGTATTTT. Translation: CASSLLGRSSEEDTQYF.

J is TRBJ1-2 and V is TRBV20-1, with D perhaps matching TRBD1 (6 bases). CDR1 and CDR2 from the germline V gene are DFQATT and SNEGSKA (reference sequence). The CDR3 totals 11 residues. In DNA, the CDR3 is TGCAGCCCAGACAGGAACTATGGCTACACCTTC. This codes for CSPDRNYGYTF.

The chain couples TRBV29-1 to TRBJ2-1; D is perhaps TRBD1 (6 bases). This CDR3 contains 16 residues. Germline CDR1 reads SQVTM; CDR2 reads ANQGSEA. V was shortened by 0 bases and J by 0 bases, with 12 bases between the two germline ends. CDR3 coding DNA: TGCAGCGTTGAAGATCATCCGGACAGCTCCTACAATGAGCAGTTCTTC. It translates to CSVEDHPDSSYNEQFF.

The rearrangement uses TRBV5-4 and TRBJ1-1; a weak D match, TRBD1 (6 bases). The CDR3 is 14 residues long. Germline assignment: CDR1 SGHNT and CDR2 YYREEE (reference sequence). Between the trimmed V and J ends, which lost 5 bases and 3 bases, there was a span of 14 bases. CDR3 in amino acids: CASRHRVGDTEAFF. The CDR3 coding sequence is TGTGCCAGCAGACACAGGGTAGGGGACACTGAAGCTTTCTTT.

The V and J genes are TRBV7-8 and TRBJ2-3; 12 bases are a match to TRBD2. Germline trimming cut 2 bases from V and 0 bases from J; bases unmatched to any gene: 3. Germline V gives CDR1 SGHVS, CDR2 FQNEAQ. This CDR3 is built from 17 residues. CDR3 in DNA: TGTGCCAGCAGCTTACCCGGACTAGCGGGGAGCACAGATACGCAGTATTTT. Protein sequence: CASSLPGLAGSTDTQYF.

In this sample, this clonotype turned up a few times. The chain links TRBV4-1 to TRBJ2-7; D perhaps matches TRBD2 (8 bases). CDR3 length: 15 amino acids. The germline V gene encodes CDR1 MGHRA and CDR2 YSYEKL. The V gene lost 2 bases and the J gene lost 4 bases, with 15 bases spanning the gap. CDR3 coding DNA: TGCGCCAGCAGCCAAACGACAGGGACTAGGTACGAGCAGTACTTC. Its translation is CASSQTTGTRYEQYF.

This clonotype was counted a few times. The V gene is TRBV6-5, the J gene TRBJ2-7, with D perhaps TRBD2 (6 bases). Looked up from germline, CDR1 is MNHEY and CDR2 is SVGAGI. The CDR3 is 16 residues long. Trimming pared 0 bases from V and 6 bases from J, leaving 18 bases between. CDR3 nucleotide sequence: TGTGCCAGCAGTTACTCGGACTACCTCGGGATAGGCGAGCAGTACGTC. This sequence encodes CASSYSDYLGIGEQYV.

V is TRBV4-1 and J is TRBJ2-4, with TRBD1 identical over 8 bases. The CDR3 is made up of 13 amino acids. Germline CDR1 reads MGHRA; CDR2 reads YSYEKL. Trimming took 1 base from V and 9 from J; bases not matched to a gene: 2. CDR3 protein: CASSQGTGTIQYF. The CDR3 coding sequence is TGCGCCAGCAGCCAAGGGACAGGGACCATTCAGTACTTC.

This clonotype was counted only a few times. This chain connects TRBV7-6 to TRBJ2-2; 7 bases fit TRBD1. This CDR3 has 15 amino acids. Germline assignment: CDR1 SGHVS and CDR2 FNYEAQ. V lost 5 bases to trimming and J lost 7 bases; unmatched junction nucleotides: 10. CDR3 coding DNA: TGTGCCAGCAGCGCCCGGACAGGTCTCGACGGGGAGCTGTTTTTT. Amino acid sequence: CASSARTGLDGELFF. Together with reference TRBV7-6 and TRBJ2-2, the CDR3 gives the full variable domain: GAGVSQSPRYKVTKRGQDVALRCDPISGHVSLYWYRQALGQGPEFLTYFNYEAQQDKSGLPNDRFSAERPEGSISTLTIQRTEQRDSAMYRCASSARTGLDGELFFGEGSRLTVL.